This paragraph reports one TCR beta chain. The specificity of this receptor is unknown. No base-level quality is on record; no much larger clone is a single base apart. Library creation used RT-PCR. The run used an Illumina HiSeq 2500. The public reads were reprocessed in TCRdb via fastp at Q25 and MiXCR, keeping in-frame beta chains. Rows are unified per CDR3 protein, each entry keeping the most common DNA and genes. Present in this sample are 550,000 to 800,000 distinct CDR3 sequences, approximately 14% of which were seen just once. The leading ten clones occupy roughly 11% of the sample. This record belongs to a study of response to subunit inactivated influenza vaccine (dated by TCRdb to the late 2010s). Concerning the study at large: The study used deep quantitative T cell receptor repertoire profiling to track responses to a trivalent subunit inactivated influenza vaccine.

The CDR3 has 11 amino acids, counting the end cysteine and phenylalanine. The CDR3 DNA has 33 bases and is translated from base 1. CDR1 WSHSY and CDR2 SAAADI are derived from the germline V gene. Deletion took 5 bases off V and 9 bases off J, with a span of 11 bases between the germline ends. Study-level results and caveats: It was suggested by the authors that each seasonal influenza vaccination may recruit only a limited number of new T cells.

The clonotype was recovered from a man in his fifties or sixties who received an inactivated influenza vaccine. Donor details come from another sample of the same person, matched by shared clones. Sequenced material: PBMCs from blood, taken 11 to 12 days after vaccination. The V and J genes are TRBV10-2 and TRBJ2-7; the D segment cannot be called with confidence. The CDR3 reads as follows: CASSPELGQYF. The DNA sequence is given as TGCGCCAGCAGTCCGGAACTGGGGCAGTACTTC.